The 22 T cell receptor beta chains below were found in one sample sequenced in a study of regulatory T cells in long-lasting Graves disease. Building the TCR beta libraries relied on iRepertoire HTBI primers, and CDR3 regions underwent Arm-PCR. TCRdb itself ran the multiplex PCR reads through MiXCR, one entry per CDR3 protein. Altogether approximately 230,000 distinct CDR3 sequences are present, about 18% being singletons, with the ten largest covering more than 20%. Time point here: newly diagnosed GD, antithyroid drugs for less than 3 months. After RNA was extracted from PBMCs, the TCR library was made from it. Sequencing was performed on peripheral blood mononuclear cells (PBMCs), taken at new diagnosis, from a patient treated with antithyroid drugs. These receptors were taken from a female donor with Graves disease.

In this sample, this clonotype turned up many times. The chain employs TRBV5-1 and TRBJ2-1; TRBD1 is a possible D gene (6 bases). V dropped 4 bases and J dropped 4 bases, with 12 bases sitting between them. This CDR3 is 14 amino acids long. Germline V CDR1 and CDR2: SGHRS, YFSETQ. Written as DNA, the CDR3 is TGCGCCAGCAGCGGGACACTGAGTTACAATGAGCAGTTCTTC. Encoded protein: CASSGTLSYNEQFF.

This clonotype was seen at least ten times. The chain is built from TRBV3-1 and TRBJ2-5; D unresolved. The ends were cut back, 4 bases at V and 0 bases at J, with 6 bases in the middle. The CDR3 has 13 residues. Germline V gene sequence: CDR1 LGHDT, CDR2 YNNKEL (reference sequence). CDR3 protein: CASSPWNQETQYF. For the CDR3, the DNA is TGTGCCAGCAGCCCCTGGAACCAAGAGACCCAGTACTTC.

At least ten counts were recorded for this clonotype. The chain uses TRBV6-1 and TRBJ2-7, with 9 bases identical to TRBD1. Germline V CDR1 and CDR2: MNHNS, SASEGT. The CDR3 covers 14 residues. Trimming removed 11 bases from V and 3 bases from J; junction bases left unmatched: 11. The CDR3 is CASKPDRGLYEQYF. The CDR3, as DNA: TGTGCCTCCAAACCGGACAGGGGACTCTACGAGCAGTACTTC.

This clonotype was observed at least ten times. The chain links TRBV28 to TRBJ2-3; 12 bases fit TRBD2. Germline V gene data show CDR1 as MDHEN and CDR2 as SYDVKM. Trimming took 7 bases from V and 4 from J; bases not matched to a gene: 0. The CDR3 totals 13 residues. CDR3 protein: CASTSGRADTQYF. For the CDR3, the DNA is TGTGCCAGCACTAGCGGGAGGGCAGATACGCAGTATTTT.

This clonotype appeared many times. The junction departs from germline at one end; a sequencing error may be responsible. This chain joins TRBV5-1 and TRBJ2-7, with TRBD2 matching over 12 bases. CDR3 length equals 13 residues. Germline V gene sequence: CDR1 SGHRS, CDR2 YFSETQ. The CDR3: CASSPGLAGEQYF. Here the CDR3 DNA reads TGTGCCAGCAGTCCAGGACTAGCGGGGGAGCAGTACTTC.

Note on this clonotype: With a much larger clone just one base away, this may be a read error. The chain couples TRBV9 to TRBJ1-1, with a tentative D call TRBD1 (5 bases). This CDR3 has 15 amino acids. Germline loops: CDR1 SGDLS, CDR2 YYNGEE. Trimming cost V 7 bases and J 0 bases, with 16 bases left between them. The CDR3 spells CASVEMDTLNTEAFF. The CDR3 DNA is TGTGCCAGCGTCGAGATGGACACCCTGAACACTGAAGCTTTCTTT.

This clonotype was picked up a small number of times. One junction end disagrees with the germline gene, perhaps due to a read error. J is TRBJ2-5 and V is TRBV9, with D perhaps matching TRBD1 or TRBD2 (5 bases each). The assigned J gene may be wrong: the sequence end matches TRBJ2-1 better. Germline V gene data show CDR1 as SGDLS and CDR2 as YYNGEE. The CDR3 loop spans 14 amino acids. The CDR3 sequence is CAGSGPPPSGEQFF. CDR3 nucleotides: TGTGCCGGCAGCGGCCCCCCCCCTTCAGGGGAGCAGTTCTTC.

This clonotype was recorded many times. This chain connects TRBV3-1 to TRBJ2-7, with no clear D. V was cut by 4 bases and J by 5 bases, with 6 bases left in between. Looked up from germline, CDR1 is LGHDT and CDR2 is YNNKEL (reference sequence). The length of the CDR3 is 11 residues. The CDR3 nucleotides are TGTGCCAGCAGCCGCGCTGACGAGCAGTACTTC. It translates to CASSRADEQYF.

V gene TRBV9 combines with J gene TRBJ2-7; perhaps TRBD1 as D (6 bases). This CDR3 is built from 14 residues. Trimming took 4 bases from V and 0 from J, leaving 11 bases between them. Looked up from germline, CDR1 is SGDLS and CDR2 is YYNGEE. The CDR3 is CASSPRTDSYEQYF. CDR3 coding DNA: TGTGCCAGCAGCCCCCGGACAGACTCCTACGAGCAGTACTTC. Using reference TRBV9 and TRBJ2-7 for the parts outside the CDR3, the full variable domain is DSGVTQTPKHLITATGQRVTLRCSPRSGDLSVYWYQQSLDQGLQFLIQYYNGEERAKGNILERFSAQQFPDLHSELNLSSLELGDSALYFCASSPRTDSYEQYFGPGTRLTVT.

This clonotype has ten or more counts. V usage is TRBV20-1 and J usage is TRBJ2-7; D tentatively reads TRBD1 or TRBD2 (5 bases each). This CDR3 has 12 residues. CDR1 and CDR2 (germline): DFQATT, SNEGSKA (reference sequence). The V and J ends lost 6 bases and 5 bases respectively, with 14 bases between them. This chain's CDR3 is CSAQGPGHEQYF. CDR3 nucleotide sequence: TGCAGTGCCCAGGGACCGGGGCACGAGCAGTACTTC.

This clonotype occurred many times. V and J are TRBV12-3 or TRBV12-4 and TRBJ2-7; TRBD1 aligns across 9 bases. V lost 6 bases to trimming and J lost 4 bases; unmatched junction nucleotides: 7. CDR3 length: 14 residues. The CDR3 DNA reads TGTGCCAGCAGGGCTACAGGGGGCCCTTACGAGCAGTACTTC. Translating it yields CASRATGGPYEQYF.

The chain employs TRBV14 and TRBJ2-3; possible D gene TRBD2, 6 bases. Germline V gene sequence: CDR1 SGHDN, CDR2 FVKESK. This CDR3 region has 14 residues. The V end lost 4 bases, the J end lost 2 bases, and 10 bases lay between the germline ends. For the CDR3, the DNA is TGTGCCAGCAGCCTGGGGGGTCACACAGATACGCAGTATTTT. It encodes CASSLGGHTDTQYF.

The J gene is TRBJ1-4, the V gene TRBV4-1; TRBD1 matches at 7 bases. The CDR3 consists of 15 residues. CDR1 and CDR2 from the germline V gene are MGHRA and YSYEKL. The trim removed 4 bases at V and 5 bases at J, leaving 7 bases unmatched. The CDR3 spells CASSLLGTVNEKLFF. The CDR3 DNA sequence: TGCGCCAGCAGCCTTCTCGGGACAGTGAATGAAAAACTGTTTTTT.

There are many counts of this clonotype. The rearrangement uses TRBV2 and TRBJ2-7; a weak D match, TRBD2 (6 bases). Per germline, CDR1 SNHLY and CDR2 FYNNEI. V was shortened by 7 bases and J by 3 bases, with 16 bases between the two germline ends. This CDR3 has 14 residues. The CDR3 here is CASMAGREFYEQYF. CDR3 nucleotide sequence: TGTGCCAGCATGGCGGGGAGAGAATTCTACGAGCAGTACTTC.

This clonotype occurred many times. The J gene is TRBJ1-1, the V gene TRBV2; tentatively, D is TRBD1 (5 bases). The germline V gene has CDR1 SNHLY and CDR2 FYNNEI. The CDR3 sequence is 12 residues long. V dropped 8 bases and J dropped 5 bases, with 12 bases sitting between them. The CDR3 spells CASAGQMTEAFF. CDR3 bases: TGTGCCAGCGCCGGACAAATGACTGAAGCTTTCTTT.

The sample holds many counts of this clonotype. The V and J genes are TRBV2 and TRBJ1-5; D gene uncertain. This CDR3 comprises 12 residues. Germline-derived CDR1 and CDR2 are SNHLY and FYNNEI. V lost 7 bases, J lost 7 bases, and 11 bases lay in between. CDR3 nucleotides: TGTGCCAGCAACACGGACGTACAGCCCCAGCATTTT. It encodes CASNTDVQPQHF.

On this clonotype itself: It may be a read error: a sequence one base away is much more abundant. Written as DNA, the CDR3 is TGTGCCAGCAGCGTTCTAAGGGCGGGCAAAAACATTCAGTACTTC. This sequence encodes CASSVLRAGKNIQYF. The J gene is TRBJ2-4, the V gene TRBV2; D perhaps matches TRBD2 (5 bases). This CDR3 region has 15 residues. The V and J ends lost 6 bases and 3 bases respectively, with 15 bases between them. Germline values: CDR1 SNHLY, CDR2 FYNNEI.

Many counts were recorded for this clonotype. V and J are TRBV6-1 and TRBJ1-2, with TRBD1 as a possible D gene (5 bases). V lost 6 bases, J lost 6 bases, and 17 bases lay in between. Germline V gene sequence: CDR1 MNHNS, CDR2 SASEGT. There are 14 residues in the CDR3. The CDR3 reads CASSLGTSRHGYTF. CDR3 coding DNA: TGTGCCAGCAGCCTAGGGACCTCGAGGCATGGCTACACCTTC.

This clonotype was observed at least ten times. The chain links TRBV6-1 to TRBJ2-7; D is undetermined. From germline, CDR1 is MNHNS and CDR2 SASEGT. Trimming cost V 5 bases and J 7 bases, with 9 bases left between them. The CDR3 has 11 amino acids. CDR3 in amino acids: CASSQTIEQYF. DNA for the CDR3: TGTGCCAGCAGTCAGACCATAGAGCAGTACTTC.

The sample holds many counts of this clonotype. V gene TRBV7-3 combines with J gene TRBJ2-7; 10 bases agree with TRBD2. J lost 4 bases, V lost 5 bases, and 8 bases had no gene match. This CDR3 contains 15 residues. Germline CDR1 and CDR2: SGHTA and FQGTGA. CDR3 sequence reads: CASSPTAGGLYEQYF. The CDR3, as DNA: TGTGCCAGCAGCCCCACAGCGGGAGGGCTATACGAGCAGTACTTC.

This clonotype was picked up many times. V is TRBV28 and J is TRBJ1-5; maybe TRBD1 (5 bases). Trimming took 3 bases from V and 4 from J, leaving 10 bases between them. This CDR3 is 14 amino acids long. Germline assignment: CDR1 MDHEN and CDR2 SYDVKM. Here the CDR3 DNA reads TGTGCCAGCAGTTTCCAGGGCGGGAATCAGCCCCAGCATTTT. The encoded protein is CASSFQGGNQPQHF. The variable domain in full, with the rest retrieved from reference TRBV28 and TRBJ1-5, is DVKVTQSSRYLVKRTGEKVFLECVQDMDHENMFWYRQDPGLGLRLIYFSYDVKMKEKGDIPEGYSVSREKKERFSLILESASTNQTSMYLCASSFQGGNQPQHFGDGTRLSIL.

This clonotype was observed many times. The chain joins TRBV12-3 or TRBV12-4 to TRBJ2-1; tentatively, D is TRBD2 (5 bases). V was trimmed by 3 bases and J by 7 bases, leaving 16 bases between them. The CDR3 sequence is 15 residues long. The CDR3 loop is CASSLESGRFNEQFF. As DNA, the CDR3 is TGTGCCAGCAGTTTGGAGAGCGGCCGGTTTAATGAGCAGTTCTTC.